This TCR beta chain was sequenced during a study of T cells in Graves' hyperthyroidism and ophthalmopathy. Study-wide results and caveats: Blood held most thyroid clonotypes expanded above 0.001 frequency.

This CDR3 has 14 residues. Germline-derived CDR1 and CDR2 are ENHRY and SYGVKD. V shed 4 bases and J shed 0 bases, with 7 bases lying between them. Inclusion characteristics of ophthalmopathy patients comprised a Clinical Activity Score of at least 3, a NOSPECS grade of at least 4, and duration under 3 months. Diagnosing involved the use of clinical symptoms, serum thyroxine and TRAb, thyroid ultrasound and orbital computed tomography. RNA transcripts served as the template for amplifying TCR beta CDR3 regions. The study used the HTBI primer set for a first-round RT-PCR of the TCR CDR3. TCRdb analysed the multiplex PCR reads with MiXCR anew, one entry per CDR3 protein. The sample includes about 520,000 distinct CDR3 sequences, less than 25% seen only once; the top ten take 11%. This clonotype has just one count. Its matching antigen is unknown.

The J gene is TRBJ1-3, the V gene TRBV10-3; D unresolved. Material for sequencing was blood. This TCR came from a young woman with Graves' ophthalmopathy. The CDR3 DNA follows: TGTGCCATCAGTGGATCCGACTCTGGAAACACCATATATTTT. It codes for CAISGSDSGNTIYF.